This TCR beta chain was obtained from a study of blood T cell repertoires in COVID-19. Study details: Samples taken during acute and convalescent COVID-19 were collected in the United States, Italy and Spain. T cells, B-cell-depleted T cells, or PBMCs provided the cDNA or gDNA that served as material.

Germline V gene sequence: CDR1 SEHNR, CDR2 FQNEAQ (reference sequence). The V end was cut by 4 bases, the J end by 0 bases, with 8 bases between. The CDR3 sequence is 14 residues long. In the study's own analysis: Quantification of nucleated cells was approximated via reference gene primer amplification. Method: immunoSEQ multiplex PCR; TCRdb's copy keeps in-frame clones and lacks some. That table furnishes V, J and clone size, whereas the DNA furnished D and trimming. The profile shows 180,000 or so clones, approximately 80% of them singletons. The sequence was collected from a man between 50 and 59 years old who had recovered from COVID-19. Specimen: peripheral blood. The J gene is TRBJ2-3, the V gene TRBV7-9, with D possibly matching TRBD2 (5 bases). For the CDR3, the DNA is TGTGCCAGCAGCTCACGGGATAGCACAGATACGCAGTATTTT. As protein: CASSSRDSTDTQYF.